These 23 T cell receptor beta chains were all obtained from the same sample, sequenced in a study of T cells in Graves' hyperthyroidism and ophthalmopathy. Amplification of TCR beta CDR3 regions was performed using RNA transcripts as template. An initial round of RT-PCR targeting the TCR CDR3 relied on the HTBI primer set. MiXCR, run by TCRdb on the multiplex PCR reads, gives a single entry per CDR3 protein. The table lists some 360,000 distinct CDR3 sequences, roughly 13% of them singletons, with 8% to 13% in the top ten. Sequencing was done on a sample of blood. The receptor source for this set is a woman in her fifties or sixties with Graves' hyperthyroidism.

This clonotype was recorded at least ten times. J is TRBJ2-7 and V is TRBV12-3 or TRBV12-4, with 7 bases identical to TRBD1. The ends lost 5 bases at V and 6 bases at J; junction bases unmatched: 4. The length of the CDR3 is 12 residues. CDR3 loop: CASSASGGEQYF. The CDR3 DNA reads TGTGCCAGCAGTGCTTCAGGGGGCGAGCAGTACTTC.

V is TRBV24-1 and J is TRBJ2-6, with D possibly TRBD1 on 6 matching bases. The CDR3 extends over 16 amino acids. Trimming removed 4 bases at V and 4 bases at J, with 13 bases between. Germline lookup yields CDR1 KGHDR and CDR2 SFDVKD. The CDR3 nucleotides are TGTGCCACCAGTGAGGGGGCCCGGATGGGGGCCAACGTCCTGACTTTC. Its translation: CATSEGARMGANVLTF.

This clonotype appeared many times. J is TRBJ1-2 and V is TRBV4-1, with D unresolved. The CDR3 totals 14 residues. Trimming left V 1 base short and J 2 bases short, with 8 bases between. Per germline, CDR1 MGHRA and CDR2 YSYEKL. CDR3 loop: CASSQAQRNYGYTF. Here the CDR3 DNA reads TGCGCCAGCAGCCAAGCGCAGAGGAACTATGGCTACACCTTC.

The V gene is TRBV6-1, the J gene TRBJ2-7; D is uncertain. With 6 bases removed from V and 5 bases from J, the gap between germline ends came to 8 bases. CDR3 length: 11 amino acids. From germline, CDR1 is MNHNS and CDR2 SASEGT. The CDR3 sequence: CASREPNEQYF. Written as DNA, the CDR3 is TGTGCCAGCAGGGAGCCAAACGAGCAGTACTTC.

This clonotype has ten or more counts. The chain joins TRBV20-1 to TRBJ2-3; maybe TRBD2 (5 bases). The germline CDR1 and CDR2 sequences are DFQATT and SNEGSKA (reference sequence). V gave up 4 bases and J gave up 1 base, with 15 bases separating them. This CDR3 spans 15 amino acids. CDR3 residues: CSANILVIGTDTQYF. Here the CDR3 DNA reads TGCAGTGCTAATATACTAGTGATCGGCACAGATACGCAGTATTTT.

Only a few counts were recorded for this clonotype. CDR3 loop: CASIQTSGTYTGELFF. The DNA for the CDR3 is TGTGCCAGCATCCAAACTAGCGGGACCTACACCGGGGAGCTGTTTTTT. This chain joins TRBV11-3 and TRBJ2-2; 10 bases align to TRBD2. There are 16 residues in the CDR3. CDR1 is SGHNT and CDR2 is YENEEA in the germline V gene. With V trimmed by 7 bases and J by 3 bases, 8 bases remained unmatched.

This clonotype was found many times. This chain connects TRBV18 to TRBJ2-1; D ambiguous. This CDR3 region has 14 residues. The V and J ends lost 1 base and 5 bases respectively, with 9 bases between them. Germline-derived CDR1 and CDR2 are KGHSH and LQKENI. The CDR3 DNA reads TGTGCCAGCTCACCACTACCAGCACACAATGAGCAGTTCTTC. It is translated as CASSPLPAHNEQFF.

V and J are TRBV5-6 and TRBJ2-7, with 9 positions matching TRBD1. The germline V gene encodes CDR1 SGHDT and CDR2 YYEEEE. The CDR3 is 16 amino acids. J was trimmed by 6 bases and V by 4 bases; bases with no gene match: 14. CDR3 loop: CASSEYGTGKFAEQYF. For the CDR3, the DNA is TGTGCCAGCAGCGAATATGGGACAGGGAAATTCGCCGAGCAGTACTTC.

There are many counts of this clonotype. CDR3 residues: CASSFRAAEQYF. The CDR3 bases are TGTGCCAGCAGTTTCCGGGCCGCGGAGCAGTACTTC. The rearrangement joins TRBV28 to TRBJ2-7; D is unresolved. Trimming left V 3 bases short and J 7 bases short, with 10 bases between. This CDR3 spans 12 amino acids. Germline assignment: CDR1 MDHEN and CDR2 SYDVKM.

The CDR3 sequence: CATSAFDGPQETQYF. In DNA form, the CDR3 reads TGTGCCACCAGTGCCTTCGACGGGCCCCAAGAGACCCAGTACTTC. The chain couples TRBV24-1 to TRBJ2-5; D call uncertain. The germline V gene encodes CDR1 KGHDR and CDR2 SFDVKD. The CDR3 totals 15 residues. V lost 5 bases to trimming and J lost 1 base, with 13 bases between them.

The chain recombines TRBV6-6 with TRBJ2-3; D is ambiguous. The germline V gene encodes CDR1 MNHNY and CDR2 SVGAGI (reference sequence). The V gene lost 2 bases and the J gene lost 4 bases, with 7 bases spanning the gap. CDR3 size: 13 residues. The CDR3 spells CASSYEPPDTQYF. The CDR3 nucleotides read TGTGCCAGCAGTTACGAACCTCCAGATACGCAGTATTTT.

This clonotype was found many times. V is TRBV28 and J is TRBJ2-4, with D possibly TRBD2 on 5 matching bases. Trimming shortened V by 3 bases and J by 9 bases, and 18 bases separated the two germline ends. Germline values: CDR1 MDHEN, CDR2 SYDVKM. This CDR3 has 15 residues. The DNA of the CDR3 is TGTGCCAGCAGTTTGGAACCCCTGGTTGGAGGCATTCAGTACTTC. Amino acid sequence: CASSLEPLVGGIQYF. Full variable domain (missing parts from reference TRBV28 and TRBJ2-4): DVKVTQSSRYLVKRTGEKVFLECVQDMDHENMFWYRQDPGLGLRLIYFSYDVKMKEKGDIPEGYSVSREKKERFSLILESASTNQTSMYLCASSLEPLVGGIQYFGAGTRLSVL.

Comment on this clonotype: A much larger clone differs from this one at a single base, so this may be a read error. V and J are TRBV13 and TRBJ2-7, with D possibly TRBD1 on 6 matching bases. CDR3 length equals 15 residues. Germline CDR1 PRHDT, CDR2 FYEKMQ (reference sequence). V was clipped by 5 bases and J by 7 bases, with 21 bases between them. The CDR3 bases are TGTGCCAGCAGCCCACCGGCAAGGGGGTACGGTGAGCAGTACTTC. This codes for CASSPPARGYGEQYF.

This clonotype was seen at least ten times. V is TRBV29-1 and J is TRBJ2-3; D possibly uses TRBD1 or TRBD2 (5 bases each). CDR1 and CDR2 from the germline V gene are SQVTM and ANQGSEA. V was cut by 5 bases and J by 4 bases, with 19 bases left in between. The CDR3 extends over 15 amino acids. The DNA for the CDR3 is TGCAGCGTTCCTACCGCCCCGGGACCGTCAGATACGCAGTATTTT. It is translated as CSVPTAPGPSDTQYF.

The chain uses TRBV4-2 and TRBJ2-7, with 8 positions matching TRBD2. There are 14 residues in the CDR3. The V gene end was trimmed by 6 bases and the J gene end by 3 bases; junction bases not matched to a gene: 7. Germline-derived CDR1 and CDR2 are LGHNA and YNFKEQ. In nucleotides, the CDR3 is TGTGCCAGCAGAGATCTAGCGGGTGGCTACGAGCAGTACTTC. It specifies CASRDLAGGYEQYF.

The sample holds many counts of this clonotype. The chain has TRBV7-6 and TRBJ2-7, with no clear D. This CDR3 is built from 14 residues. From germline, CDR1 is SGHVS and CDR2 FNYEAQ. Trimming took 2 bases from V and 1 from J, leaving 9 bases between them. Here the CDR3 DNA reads TGTGCCAGCAGCTTAAGTTCTGTTTCCTACGAGCAGTACTTC. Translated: CASSLSSVSYEQYF.

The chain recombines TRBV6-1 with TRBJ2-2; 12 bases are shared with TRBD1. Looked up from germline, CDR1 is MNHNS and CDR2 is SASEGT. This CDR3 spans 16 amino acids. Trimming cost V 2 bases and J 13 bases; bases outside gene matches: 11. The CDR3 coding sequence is TGTGCCAGCAGTGAACCCCCCGGGACAGGGGGCGCGGGGCTGTTTTTT. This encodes CASSEPPGTGGAGLFF.

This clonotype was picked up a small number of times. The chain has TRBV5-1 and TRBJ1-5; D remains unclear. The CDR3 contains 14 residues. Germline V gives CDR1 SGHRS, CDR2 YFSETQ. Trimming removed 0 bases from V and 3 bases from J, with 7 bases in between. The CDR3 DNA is TGCGCCAGCAGCTTGGGGGGATACAATCAGCCCCAGCATTTT. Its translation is CASSLGGYNQPQHF.

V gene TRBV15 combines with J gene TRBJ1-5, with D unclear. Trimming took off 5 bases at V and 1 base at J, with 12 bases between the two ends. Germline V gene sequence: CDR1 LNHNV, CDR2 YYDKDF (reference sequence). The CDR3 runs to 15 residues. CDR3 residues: CATSLRGFSNQPQHF. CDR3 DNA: TGTGCCACCAGCCTCCGCGGATTCAGCAATCAGCCCCAGCATTTT.

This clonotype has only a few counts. The CDR3 here is CASSLGDRGGPETQYF. CDR3 sequence (DNA): TGCGCCAGCAGCTTGGGCGACAGGGGAGGACCGGAGACCCAGTACTTC. V is TRBV5-1 and J is TRBJ2-5, with 8 positions matching TRBD1. The CDR3 extends over 16 amino acids. V trimming: 0 bases; J trimming: 5 bases; junction bases outside the gene matches: 9. CDR1 is SGHRS, CDR2 YFSETQ, per germline.

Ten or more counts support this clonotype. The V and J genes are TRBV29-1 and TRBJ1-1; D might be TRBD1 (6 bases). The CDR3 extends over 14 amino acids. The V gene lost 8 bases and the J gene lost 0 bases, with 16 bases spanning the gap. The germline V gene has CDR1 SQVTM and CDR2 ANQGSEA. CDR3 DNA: TGCAGCCCTGGGGTCGGACAGATGAACACTGAAGCTTTCTTT. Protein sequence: CSPGVGQMNTEAFF.

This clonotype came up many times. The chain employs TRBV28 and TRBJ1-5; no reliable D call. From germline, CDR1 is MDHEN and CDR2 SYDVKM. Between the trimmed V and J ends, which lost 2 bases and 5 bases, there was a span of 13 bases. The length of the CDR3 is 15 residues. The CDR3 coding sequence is TGTGCCAGCAGTTTAGGCCAAGCCTATTATCAGCCCCAGCATTTT. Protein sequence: CASSLGQAYYQPQHF.

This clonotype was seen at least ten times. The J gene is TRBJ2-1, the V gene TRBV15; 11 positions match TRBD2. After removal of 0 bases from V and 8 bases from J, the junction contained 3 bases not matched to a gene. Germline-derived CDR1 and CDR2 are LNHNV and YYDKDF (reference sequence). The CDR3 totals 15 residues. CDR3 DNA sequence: TGTGCCACCAGCAGAGAGGCTAGCGGGAGGTATGAGCAGTTCTTC. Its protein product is CATSREASGRYEQFF.